These T cell receptor beta chains were read from a single sample in a study of T cell changes during pregnancy in multiple sclerosis. Clones were sequenced by immunoSEQ multiplex PCR, and TCRdb holds only the in-frame ones, with some missing. The sample consists of 50,000 to 75,000 clones, about 93% of them appearing once. Sequenced here: CD8+ T cells from peripheral blood mononuclear cells, sampled in the third trimester of pregnancy. The source of these receptors is a female donor with multiple sclerosis, enrolled in a pregnancy study. Both conserved end residues are part of each CDR3. D genes are given only for firm matches.

j_call d_call v_call cdr3_aa
TRBJ2-7 . TRBV6-1 CASSAGETYEQYF
TRBJ2-5 . TRBV15 CATSSRDTSQETQYF
TRBJ2-2 . TRBV5-6 CASSFSRTGELFF
TRBJ2-5 TRBD1 TRBV7-6 CASSRAALGQANQETQYF
TRBJ2-1 TRBD2 TRBV11-2 CASSQRLAGDPYNEQFF
TRBJ2-7 . TRBV7-2 CASSLLGHTYEQYF
TRBJ2-2 . TRBV27 CASSSRPTSYTGELFF
TRBJ1-5 . TRBV18 CASPWRGDQPQHF
TRBJ2-3 TRBD2 TRBV13 CASSLSGVGTDTQYF
TRBJ1-2 . TRBV19 CASRLQGYGYTF
TRBJ1-2 TRBD1 TRBV10-2 CASSDGTVPYGYTF
TRBJ1-1 . TRBV19 CASSPGGTNTEAFF
TRBJ1-5 TRBD1 TRBV27 CASSHRGSNQPQHF
TRBJ2-2 . TRBV27 CASRGDRQINTGELFF
TRBJ2-1 TRBD1 TRBV27 CASSSRTGTNYNEQFF
TRBJ2-1 TRBD2 TRBV29-1 CSVGGGSGFNSYNEQFF
TRBJ1-3 TRBD1 TRBV15 CATSSPDREPGNTIYF
TRBJ2-2 . TRBV5-1 CASSALFLPGELFF
TRBJ2-7 TRBD2 TRBV2 CASSEEAGGPLTYEQYF
TRBJ2-2 . TRBV7-9 CASSPARHGTGELFF
TRBJ2-7 TRBD1 TRBV4-2 CASSADRDEQYF
TRBJ1-5 TRBD1 TRBV6-5 CASSYRGRDQPQHF
TRBJ2-7 TRBD1 TRBV4-1 CASSPNDRGRSNEQYF
TRBJ2-7 TRBD1 TRBV5-1 CASSHGQGAHEQYF
TRBJ2-7 TRBD2 TRBV9 CASSSSSGRAYEQYF
TRBJ2-7 TRBD2 TRBV30 CAWSGGRAFNEQYF
TRBJ1-2 TRBD1 TRBV4-1 CASSQARDRGYYGYTF
TRBJ1-1 . TRBV2 CASPRSVNTEAFF
TRBJ2-7 TRBD2 TRBV27 CASSLSGGRRSYEQYF
TRBJ2-1 . TRBV4-2 CASSLGGAGGGNEQFF
TRBJ2-3 TRBD2 TRBV4-1 CASSQALVAGVSSTDTQYF
TRBJ1-4 . TRBV7-9 CASSLNPSTNEKLFF
TRBJ2-5 TRBD1 TRBV13 CASSEGRQGITYF
TRBJ1-1 TRBD1 TRBV29-1 CSVDHRGNTEAFF
TRBJ2-7 . TRBV9 CASSPRDTAFAQYF
TRBJ2-7 TRBD2 TRBV7-9 CASSLAGSGKDEQYF
TRBJ1-1 TRBD1 TRBV7-9 CASSPDRGADTEAFF
TRBJ2-6 . TRBV11-3 CASSLDLQGVLAGANVLTF
TRBJ2-7 TRBD2 TRBV2 CASRGLALEQYF
TRBJ2-7 TRBD1 TRBV2 CASSQGAYEQYF
TRBJ1-2 . TRBV6-1 CASSDSGQTYGYTF
TRBJ2-1 . TRBV5-5 CASSLEDNSYNEQFF
TRBJ2-7 TRBD2 TRBV4-1 CASSQDTSGSKNYEQYF
TRBJ2-1 . TRBV19 CASSIGLVGEQFF
TRBJ2-7 . TRBV10-2 CASSYSTYEQYF
TRBJ1-5 TRBD1 TRBV7-2 CASGITGQNQPQHF
TRBJ2-3 TRBD2 TRBV27 CASTRGREGRDTQYF
TRBJ1-2 . TRBV7-9 CASSPHYDPRGYTF
TRBJ1-5 . TRBV2 CASKWGGQPQHF
TRBJ1-1 . TRBV11-1 CASSLLGARDTEAFF
TRBJ2-2 TRBD1 TRBV5-4 CASSLYSRGITGELFF
TRBJ2-1 TRBD2 TRBV2 CASMGLAVNEQFF
TRBJ1-1 TRBD1 TRBV27 CASGRGQGVTEAFF
TRBJ2-2 TRBD2 TRBV4-2 CASSQDGAGEDTGELFF
TRBJ2-1 . TRBV9 CASSARGVPHLHNEQFF
TRBJ2-3 . TRBV30 CAWSAVLGTDTQYF
TRBJ1-1 . TRBV18 CASSPLSLSPEAFF
TRBJ2-1 . TRBV5-6 CASSRGEWSEQFF
TRBJ2-7 . TRBV28 CASSSVYEQYF